This T cell receptor beta chain is drawn from a study of blood T cells in healthy people across ages. Study results and limitations: Getting older went along with TCR beta diversity per million T cells dropping roughly linearly. Naive CD4+ cells and diversity were both higher in long-lived donors than in aged donors.

The CDR3 extends over 14 amino acids. Germline CDR1 and CDR2: SGHRS and YFSETQ. After removal of 4 bases from V and 8 bases from J, the junction contained 9 bases not matched to a gene. Comments on this clonotype: Its specificity is unknown. This may arise from a read error, as a much more abundant clone is one base away.

It was with a sample-barcoded 5' primer and a J-beta primer mix that a second PCR of about 6 to 12 cycles was run. TCRdb re-called the 5' RACE reads through MiXCR, storing one row per CDR3 protein. The sample holds around 800,000 distinct CDR3 sequences, roughly 60% seen once. Material: blood. This clonotype was sampled from a man aged 25 to 40 in good health. V usage is TRBV5-1 and J usage is TRBJ2-1; 7 nucleotides line up with TRBD2. The CDR3 region has the DNA TGCGCCAGCAGCGCCGGGACTACCCGCGATGAGCAGTTCTTC. This encodes CASSAGTTRDEQFF.